Listed below are T cell receptor beta chains from one sample, sequenced in a study of long-term antiretroviral therapy in people with HIV. Libraries were prepared by immunoSEQ multiplex PCR; TCRdb keeps only in-frame clonotypes and omits some of them. The top ten hold approximately 0.99% of the sample, which has tens of thousands of clones, roughly 90% seen once. The source was unsorted PBMCs, collected 2 years after starting antiretroviral therapy. The origin of the receptors is a man between 45 and 60 years old with HIV. Both conserved end residues are part of each CDR3. Each record gives: V gene, D gene, clone size, CDR3 length, J gene, CDR3 protein, CDR3 DNA. The D gene is left open where the match is weak. Size is stated for part of the rows, as once, few or many counts, or as a class when the clone is expanded.

V: TRBV18
D: .
size: .
length: 14
J: TRBJ2-7
CDR3: CASSPVRDSDEQYF
DNA: TGTGCCAGCTCACCGGTCAGGGATAGCGACGAGCAGTACTTC

V: TRBV5-1
D: .
size: .
length: 13
J: TRBJ1-1
CDR3: CASSLSVNTEAFF
DNA: TGCGCCAGCAGCTTGTCTGTGAACACTGAAGCTTTCTTT

V: TRBV21-1
D: .
size: .
length: 18
J: TRBJ1-1
CDR3: CASSKRIRWPPLGTEAFF
DNA: TGTGCCAGCAGCAAAAGAATCAGGTGGCCACCTTTGGGCACTGAAGCTTTCTTT

V: TRBV11-3
D: .
size: .
length: 13
J: TRBJ2-2
CDR3: CASSLAATGELFF
DNA: TGTGCCAGCAGCTTAGCCGCCACCGGGGAGCTGTTTTTT

V: TRBV7-6
D: .
size: once
length: 14
J: TRBJ1-1
CDR3: CASSWDSMNTEAFF
DNA: TGTGCCAGCAGCTGGGACTCCATGAACACTGAAGCTTTCTTT

V: TRBV5-1
D: .
size: .
length: 15
J: TRBJ1-2
CDR3: CASSPWGSPNYGYTF
DNA: TGCGCCAGCAGCCCTTGGGGGAGTCCTAACTATGGCTACACCTTC

V: TRBV10-3
D: .
size: .
length: 14
J: TRBJ1-3
CDR3: CAIRDSLSGNTIYF
DNA: TGTGCCATCAGGGACAGCCTCTCTGGAAACACCATATATTTT

V: TRBV11-2
D: TRBD2
size: .
length: 15
J: TRBJ2-3
CDR3: CASSSLWEGSDTQYF
DNA: TGTGCCAGCAGCTCGTTGTGGGAGGGTTCAGATACGCAGTATTTT

V: TRBV5-4
D: .
size: few
length: 14
J: TRBJ1-6
CDR3: CASSFSSYNSPLHF
DNA: TGTGCCAGCAGCTTTTCTTCCTATAATTCACCCCTCCACTTT

V: TRBV30
D: .
size: .
length: 13
J: TRBJ2-5
CDR3: CAWSVHFQETQYF
DNA: TGTGCCTGGAGTGTACACTTCCAAGAGACCCAGTACTTC

V: TRBV18
D: .
size: .
length: 14
J: TRBJ2-3
CDR3: CASSPYGATDTQYF
DNA: TGTGCCAGCTCACCCTACGGCGCCACAGATACGCAGTATTTT

V: TRBV4-1
D: .
size: .
length: 15
J: TRBJ2-1
CDR3: CASSLQGFSYNEQFF
DNA: TGCGCCAGCAGCCTACAGGGATTCTCCTACAATGAGCAGTTCTTC

V: TRBV19
D: .
size: once
length: 13
J: TRBJ2-3
CDR3: CASRNSGVDTQYF
DNA: TGTGCCAGCCGCAACTCCGGGGTAGATACGCAGTATTTT

V: TRBV9
D: .
size: once
length: 17
J: TRBJ1-2
CDR3: CASSVELGALITNGYTF
DNA: TGTGCCAGCAGCGTAGAGTTGGGAGCGCTGATTACCAATGGCTACACCTTC

V: TRBV4-1
D: .
size: .
length: 12
J: TRBJ1-1
CDR3: CASSQVGLEAFF
DNA: TGCGCCAGCAGCCAAGTCGGACTTGAAGCTTTCTTT

V: TRBV7-2
D: .
size: .
length: 16
J: TRBJ2-1
CDR3: CASSFNQESSYNEQFF
DNA: TGTGCCAGCAGCTTCAATCAGGAAAGCTCCTACAATGAGCAGTTCTTC

V: TRBV7-2
D: .
size: .
length: 12
J: TRBJ2-1
CDR3: CASSPYYNEQFF
DNA: TGTGCCAGCAGCCCTTACTACAATGAGCAGTTCTTC

V: TRBV30
D: TRBD2
size: .
length: 15
J: TRBJ2-2
CDR3: CAWRGLAGSTGELFF
DNA: TGTGCCTGGAGGGGACTAGCGGGGAGCACCGGGGAGCTGTTTTTT

V: TRBV4-1
D: TRBD2
size: .
length: 20
J: TRBJ2-1
CDR3: CASSLIYGLAGGSPGNEQFF
DNA: TGCGCCAGCAGCCTCATCTATGGACTAGCGGGAGGATCTCCGGGGAATGAGCAGTTCTTC

V: TRBV2
D: .
size: .
length: 11
J: TRBJ2-1
CDR3: CASSGNNEQFF
DNA: TGTGCCAGCAGCGGAAACAATGAGCAGTTCTTC

V: TRBV5-4
D: .
size: few
length: 14
J: TRBJ2-7
CDR3: CASSPRGGSYEQYF
DNA: TGTGCCAGCAGTCCGAGGGGAGGCTCCTACGAGCAGTACTTC

V: TRBV7-2
D: .
size: .
length: 14
J: TRBJ1-1
CDR3: CASSDTGRNTEAFF
DNA: TGTGCCAGCAGCGACACAGGGAGGAACACTGAAGCTTTCTTT

V: TRBV30
D: .
size: .
length: 14
J: TRBJ1-2
CDR3: CAWSRAVANYGYTF
DNA: TGTGCCTGGAGTCGGGCGGTAGCTAACTATGGCTACACCTTC

V: TRBV7-8
D: TRBD2
size: .
length: 15
J: TRBJ2-1
CDR3: CASSLMTSGTYEQFF
DNA: TGTGCCAGCAGCTTAATGACTAGCGGGACTTACGAGCAGTTCTTC

V: TRBV19
D: .
size: once
length: 14
J: TRBJ2-5
CDR3: CASSSPGSGETQYF
DNA: TGTGCCAGTAGTAGTCCGGGTTCAGGGGAGACCCAGTACTTC

V: TRBV12-5
D: .
size: .
length: 12
J: TRBJ2-2
CDR3: CASGIMTGELFF
DNA: TGTGCTAGTGGAATAATGACCGGGGAGCTGTTTTTT

V: TRBV5-1
D: .
size: .
length: 16
J: TRBJ2-3
CDR3: CASSPLTADSTDTQYF
DNA: TGCGCCAGCAGCCCACTGACGGCTGACAGCACAGATACGCAGTATTTT

V: TRBV5-6
D: .
size: .
length: 15
J: TRBJ1-1
CDR3: CASSLGGPTNTEAFF
DNA: TGTGCCAGCAGCTTAGGGGGACCAACGAACACTGAAGCTTTCTTT

V: TRBV5-1
D: .
size: few
length: 14
J: TRBJ1-2
CDR3: CASSLEGSLYGYTF
DNA: TGCGCCAGCAGCTTGGAGGGGAGCTTATATGGCTACACCTTC

V: TRBV28
D: .
size: .
length: 12
J: TRBJ1-2
CDR3: CASNDGNGGPFF
DNA: TGTGCCAGCAATGATGGGAACGGCGGCCCCTTCTTC

V: TRBV7-9
D: .
size: .
length: 12
J: TRBJ1-6
CDR3: CASSLGGGLLHF
DNA: TGTGCCAGCAGCTTAGGCGGCGGACTCCTCCACTTT

V: TRBV4-3
D: .
size: .
length: 13
J: TRBJ1-1
CDR3: CASSQVQALPAFF
DNA: TGCGCCAGCAGCCAAGTTCAGGCCCTCCCGGCTTTCTTT

V: TRBV11-2
D: .
size: .
length: 13
J: TRBJ2-1
CDR3: CASSSQFTDEQFF
DNA: TGTGCCAGCAGCTCTCAATTTACCGATGAGCAGTTCTTC

V: TRBV19
D: TRBD1
size: once
length: 16
J: TRBJ1-3
CDR3: CASSTLGQVSGNTIYF
DNA: TGTGCCAGTAGTACTCTCGGACAGGTCTCTGGAAACACCATATATTTT

V: TRBV5-1
D: .
size: .
length: 14
J: TRBJ2-1
CDR3: CASSFSPPDNEQFF
DNA: TGCGCCAGCAGCTTTTCACCCCCTGACAATGAGCAGTTCTTC

V: TRBV27
D: .
size: once
length: 14
J: TRBJ2-6
CDR3: CASSEAAGANVLTF
DNA: TGTGCCAGCAGCGAGGCTGCCGGGGCCAACGTCCTGACTTTC

V: TRBV28
D: .
size: .
length: 13
J: TRBJ1-5
CDR3: CASPTGNNQPQHF
DNA: TGTGCCAGCCCCACAGGGAACAATCAGCCCCAGCATTTT

V: TRBV7-9
D: .
size: .
length: 15
J: TRBJ2-7
CDR3: CASSLGPGITYEQYF
DNA: TGTGCCAGCAGCTTAGGGCCAGGGATCACCTACGAGCAGTACTTC

V: TRBV7-2
D: .
size: .
length: 14
J: TRBJ2-7
CDR3: CASSLALHDHEQYF
DNA: TGTGCCAGCAGCTTAGCGCTCCATGACCACGAGCAGTACTTC

V: TRBV6-1
D: .
size: .
length: 15
J: TRBJ1-5
CDR3: CASSGGVVGNQPQHF
DNA: TGTGCCAGCAGCGGTGGGGTTGTGGGCAATCAGCCCCAGCATTTT

V: TRBV4-2
D: TRBD1
size: .
length: 17
J: TRBJ2-1
CDR3: CASSHAAGQDSYNEQFF
DNA: TGTGCCAGCAGCCATGCCGCGGGACAGGACTCCTACAATGAGCAGTTCTTC

V: TRBV5-1
D: .
size: .
length: 16
J: TRBJ2-1
CDR3: CASSLFRWSSYNEQFF
DNA: TGCGCCAGCAGCTTGTTTCGGTGGAGCTCCTACAATGAGCAGTTCTTC

V: TRBV11-1
D: TRBD2
size: .
length: 15
J: TRBJ2-5
CDR3: CASSFGRGGRETQYF
DNA: TGTGCCAGCAGCTTCGGGCGGGGGGGCCGAGAGACCCAGTACTTC